These 32 T cell receptor beta chains came from one sample sequenced in a study of T cells in women clearing cervical HPV infection. Libraries were prepared by immunoSEQ multiplex PCR; TCRdb keeps only in-frame clonotypes and omits some of them. Its listing shows about 19,000 clones. The material sequenced was blood buffy coat. These receptor sequences come from a woman between 18 and 70 years old with a cervical HPV16 infection that either progressed to CIN3+ or cleared (not recorded which).

The covered CDR3 bases are TGTGCCAGCAGTGCTACAGGTACGGCCTACGAG. It yields the protein CASSATGTAYE. The complete CDR3 reads CASSATGTAYEQYF. The rearrangement links TRBV6-1 to TRBJ2-7; D might be TRBD1 (5 bases). Read data end 3 residues before the CDR3 end; the end is taken from the germline J gene. Trimming cost V 4 bases and J 2 bases, with 12 bases left between them. The CDR3 length is 14 residues. The V gene's germline CDR1 is MNHNS and CDR2 SASEGT.

With respect to this clone: Coverage ceases 3 residues before the CDR3 finishes, and the germline J gene fills in the end. This chain uses TRBV7-9 with TRBJ2-5, with 8 bases fitting TRBD2. Germline V gene sequence: CDR1 SEHNR, CDR2 FQNEAQ (reference sequence). With V trimmed by 5 bases and J by 5 bases, 7 bases remained unmatched. The CDR3 has 14 residues. The CDR3 here is CASSRGGLGETQYF. The sequenced part of the CDR3 DNA is TGTGCCAGCAGCCGGGGGGGTCTGGGGGAGACC.

In regard to this clone: With the read ending 3 residues before the CDR3 end, the germline J gene is used to fill in that end. The V call is TRBV5-4, the J call TRBJ2-5; D possibly corresponds to TRBD2 (7 bases). Trimming took 9 bases from V and 2 from J, leaving 14 bases between them. The CDR3 extends over 13 amino acids. The germline V gene encodes CDR1 SGHNT and CDR2 YYREEE (reference sequence). Incomplete CDR3 DNA: TGTGCCACCACGGGGGGCCAGCAAGAGACC. Translating it yields CATTGGQQET. The CDR3 in its entirety is CATTGGQQETQYF.

For this clone: The read terminates 3 residues before the CDR3 end, so the remaining end is supplied by the germline J gene. This sequence joins TRBV5-1 and TRBJ2-5; possibly TRBD1 for D (5 bases). Trimming pared 0 bases from V and 0 bases from J, leaving 15 bases between. There are 17 residues in the CDR3. Germline lookup yields CDR1 SGHRS and CDR2 YFSETQ. CDR3 sequence reads: CASSLDSRGSYQETQYF. The sequenced part of the CDR3 DNA is TGCGCCAGCAGCTTGGACAGTAGGGGCTCGTACCAAGAGACC.

A note on this clone: The read falls 3 residues short of the CDR3 end, and the missing part is taken from the germline J gene. This chain links TRBV20-1 with TRBJ2-6; D might be TRBD2 (7 bases). Between the trimmed V and J ends, which lost 5 bases and 2 bases, there was a span of 19 bases. The CDR3 runs to 17 residues. Germline-derived CDR1 and CDR2 are DFQATT and SNEGSKA (reference sequence). CDR3 amino acids: CSAGGIGGATGANVLTF. Partial CDR3 DNA: TGCAGTGCTGGCGGGATTGGGGGGGCAACTGGGGCCAACGTC.

About this clone itself: Coverage ceases 3 residues before the CDR3 finishes, and the germline J gene fills in the end. V is TRBV5-1 and J is TRBJ1-4; 8 bases align to TRBD1. CDR3 length: 14 residues. V lost 4 bases to trimming and J lost 5 bases; unmatched junction nucleotides: 4. CDR1 and CDR2 (germline): SGHRS, YFSETQ. CDR3 DNA (partial): TGCGCCAGCAGCGCCTGGACAGGGAATGAAAAA. This encodes CASSAWTGNEK. The whole CDR3 protein reads CASSAWTGNEKLFF.

Comment on this clone: The read stops 3 residues short of the end of the CDR3; the missing end is completed from the germline J gene. V and J are TRBV5-1 and TRBJ2-7; 7 bases fit TRBD2. The CDR3 has 14 residues. Germline V gene sequence: CDR1 SGHRS, CDR2 YFSETQ. The junction had 8 bases not matched to a gene; V was cut back by 4 bases and J by 4 bases. CDR3 loop: CASSREGLIYEQYF. The covered CDR3 bases are TGCGCCAGCAGCAGGGAGGGGTTAATATACGAG.

Notes on this clone: The read is 3 residues too short to cover the CDR3 end, so that end is filled in from the germline J gene. The V call is TRBV19, the J call TRBJ1-6; tentatively, D is TRBD1 (6 bases). Trimming cost V 8 bases and J 10 bases, with 18 bases left between them. Germline CDR1 LNHDA, CDR2 SQIVND (reference sequence). The CDR3 totals 14 residues. Incomplete CDR3 DNA: TGTGCCAGTGGGCTTACCCCAGGGGACTCACCC. It specifies CASGLTPGDSP. The full CDR3 is CASGLTPGDSPLHF.

With respect to this clone: The CDR3 is cut off 3 residues early in the read; its end comes from the germline J gene. This chain joins TRBV19 and TRBJ2-7; D remains ambiguous. The CDR3 runs 13 residues. Trimming pared 3 bases from V and 2 bases from J, leaving 8 bases between. The germline CDR1 and CDR2 sequences are LNHDA and SQIVND (reference sequence). CDR3 DNA (partial): TGTGCCAGTAGTATCGGTCGGGCCTACGAG. Encoded protein: CASSIGRAYE. The full CDR3 sequence reads CASSIGRAYEQYF.

Points on this clone: The read finishes 3 residues shy of the CDR3 end, and the germline J gene is used to complete it. V and J are TRBV6-1 and TRBJ1-1; 9 nucleotides line up with TRBD1. There are 15 residues in the CDR3. The junction had 10 bases not matched to a gene; V was cut back by 4 bases and J by 7 bases. The germline V gene encodes CDR1 MNHNS and CDR2 SASEGT. CDR3 in amino acids: CASSGTGVKVREAFF. The CDR3 bases that were read are TGTGCCAGCAGTGGGACAGGGGTCAAAGTCCGTGAA.

Turning to this clone: The CDR3 end is not reached by the read, which stops 3 residues before it; the germline J gene fills it in. V usage is TRBV29-1 and J usage is TRBJ1-2, with D perhaps matching TRBD1 (5 bases). Germline CDR1 reads SQVTM; CDR2 reads ANQGSEA. The CDR3 spans 10 residues. The sequenced part of the CDR3 DNA is TGCAGCGTCCAACAGGTCGGC. This encodes CSVQQVG. The full-length CDR3 reads as CSVQQVGYTF.

Worth noting for this clone: The read gets to within 3 residues of the CDR3 end, and the germline J gene fills in the rest. The rearrangement links TRBV20-1 to TRBJ1-4; D call uncertain. V was cut by 0 bases and J by 1 base, with 6 bases left in between. Germline CDR1 DFQATT, CDR2 SNEGSKA (reference sequence). CDR3 length equals 14 residues. CDR3 sequence reads: CSARDPRTNEKLFF. The sequenced CDR3 bases are TGCAGTGCTAGAGATCCCCGAACTAATGAAAAA.

Notes on this clone: The read gets to within 3 residues of the CDR3 end, and the germline J gene fills in the rest. The J gene is TRBJ2-2, the V gene TRBV18, with unresolved D. The CDR3 has 15 residues. Germline CDR1 reads KGHSH; CDR2 reads LQKENI. The CDR3 region is CASSPRPSEAEKLFF. Incomplete CDR3 DNA: TGTGCCAGCTCACCACGGCCTTCCGAGGCTGAAAAG. Looking up the rest from reference TRBV18 and TRBJ2-2 gives the full variable domain: NAGVMQNPRHLVRRRGQEARLRCSPMKGHSHVYWYRQLPEEGLKFMVYLQKENIIDESGMPKERFSAEFPKEGPSILRIQQVVRGDSAAYFCASSPRPSEAEKLFFGEGSRLTVL.

Comment on this clone: The CDR3 goes on 3 residues after the read ends, and that part is filled in from the germline J gene. The rearrangement links TRBV10-3 to TRBJ1-1; no definite D call. The CDR3 covers 13 residues. Germline V gene lookup returns CDR1 ENHRY and CDR2 SYGVKD. V dropped 7 bases and J dropped 1 base, with 10 bases sitting between them. CDR3 sequence reads: CAITERQNTEAFF. The DNA read from the CDR3 is TGTGCCATCACCGAGAGACAGAACACTGAA.

With regard to this clone: The read is 3 residues too short to cover the CDR3 end, so that end is filled in from the germline J gene. V usage is TRBV6-1 and J usage is TRBJ1-5; possible D gene TRBD1, 6 bases. Trimming cost V 1 base and J 7 bases, with 14 bases left between them. Germline-derived CDR1 and CDR2 are MNHNS and SASEGT. This CDR3 comprises 15 residues. The DNA read from the CDR3 is TGTGCCAGCAGTGAAGACAGGGCCCGGTGGCAGCCC. This codes for CASSEDRARWQP. The entire CDR3 protein is CASSEDRARWQPQHF.

A remark on this clone: The CDR3 end falls 3 residues outside the read, so it is completed with the germline J gene. The chain recombines TRBV19 with TRBJ2-7; 8 bases are shared with TRBD1. The junction had 7 bases not matched to a gene; V was cut back by 9 bases and J by 0 bases. This CDR3 comprises 14 residues. From germline, CDR1 is LNHDA and CDR2 SQIVND (reference sequence). The CDR3 loop reads CARGGQVSSYEQYF. Partial CDR3 DNA: TGTGCCAGGGGGGGACAGGTCAGCTCCTACGAG.

CDR3 loop: CSAKGDRGFRNEQFF. CDR3 DNA (partial): TGCAGTGCTAAGGGGGACAGGGGTTTTCGCAATGAG. The chain employs TRBV20-1 and TRBJ2-1; 10 positions match TRBD1. The read gets to within 3 residues of the CDR3 end, and the germline J gene fills in the rest. Germline CDR1 DFQATT, CDR2 SNEGSKA (reference sequence). V lost 4 bases and J lost 6; bases outside the gene matches: 9. The CDR3 length is 15 residues.

As for this clone: Read sequence stops 3 residues before the CDR3 end, and the germline J gene provides the missing end. This chain connects TRBV7-9 to TRBJ2-3, with D possibly being TRBD2 (6 bases). V shed 0 bases and J shed 6 bases, with 13 bases lying between them. The CDR3 is 15 residues long. The germline gives CDR1 SEHNR, CDR2 FQNEAQ (reference sequence). CDR3 in amino acids: CASSLALTAGDTQYF. Incomplete CDR3 DNA: TGTGCCAGCAGCTTAGCGCTCACTGCGGGGGATACG. Complete variable domain (other parts from reference TRBV7-9 and TRBJ2-3): DTGVSQNPRHKITKRGQNVTFRCDPISEHNRLYWYRQTLGQGPEFLTYFQNEAQLEKSRLLSDRFSAERPKGSFSTLEIQRTEQGDSAMYLCASSLALTAGDTQYFGPGTRLTVL.

Concerning this clone: The read ends 3 residues shy of where the CDR3 ends; the end is completed using the germline J gene. V gene TRBV11-3 combines with J gene TRBJ1-6; a weak D match, TRBD1 (5 bases). Germline V lookup: CDR1 SGHNT, CDR2 YENEEA. V was cut by 3 bases and J by 8 bases, with 8 bases left in between. This CDR3 has 13 amino acids. Incomplete CDR3 DNA: TGTGCCAGCAGCTTTGACAGTTATTCACCC. This gives the protein CASSFDSYSP. The full CDR3 protein reads CASSFDSYSPLHF. Full variable domain (outside the CDR3, taken from reference TRBV11-3 and TRBJ1-6): EAGVVQSPRYKIIEKKQPVAFWCNPISGHNTLYWYLQNLGQGPELLIRYENEEAVDDSQLPKDRFSAERLKGVDSTLKIQPAELGDSAVYLCASSFDSYSPLHFGNGTRLTVT.

About this clone itself: The read terminates 3 residues before the CDR3 end, so the remaining end is supplied by the germline J gene. The chain links TRBV30 to TRBJ2-2; the D gene is possibly TRBD1 (8 bases). CDR3 length: 16 amino acids. Germline assignment: CDR1 GTSNPN and CDR2 SVGIG (reference sequence). Partial CDR3 DNA: TGTGCCGGGGGGGGTCCAGGGGGCGTTTCAGGTGAAAAG. Its protein product is CAGGGPGGVSGEK. The entire CDR3 protein is CAGGGPGGVSGEKLFF.

A note on this clone: The CDR3 end lies 3 residues beyond the end of the read and is filled in from the germline J gene. The chain carries TRBV20-1 and TRBJ1-1, with D unclear. The germline gives CDR1 DFQATT, CDR2 SNEGSKA (reference sequence). V lost 3 bases and J 2 bases, leaving 10 bases between the germline ends. The CDR3 has 13 amino acids. CDR3 bases read: TGCAGTGCTAGGAAGGTTGGTAACACTGAA. Translated, it gives CSARKVGNTE. The entire CDR3 is CSARKVGNTEAFF.

A note on this clone: The read falls 3 residues short of the CDR3 end, and the missing part is taken from the germline J gene. This sample includes further DNA sequences coding for the same CDR3. The chain couples TRBV7-7 to TRBJ2-3; 9 bases align to TRBD1. CDR1 SSHAT and CDR2 FNYEAQ come from the germline V gene (reference sequence). This CDR3 is built from 16 residues. The part of the CDR3 DNA that was read is TGTGCCAGCAGCGCAGGATGGGACAGGGAACAAGAGACG. This gives the protein CASSAGWDREQET. The complete CDR3 protein is CASSAGWDREQETQYF.

About this clone itself: Read data end 3 residues before the CDR3 end; the end is taken from the germline J gene. The chain couples TRBV30 to TRBJ2-5, with 11 bases identical to TRBD1. The CDR3 is 15 amino acids. V gave up 5 bases and J gave up 1 base; unmatched junction bases: 6. Looked up from germline, CDR1 is GTSNPN and CDR2 is SVGIG (reference sequence). Incomplete CDR3 DNA: TGTGCCTGGGGGGCGGGACAGGGGGTCCAAGAGACC. Protein product: CAWGAGQGVQET. The entire CDR3 reads CAWGAGQGVQETQYF.

In regard to this clone: The read halts 3 residues ahead of the CDR3 end, with the missing end drawn from the germline J gene. The V call is TRBV20-1, the J call TRBJ2-3, with a tentative D call TRBD1 (6 bases). The V gene's germline CDR1 is DFQATT and CDR2 SNEGSKA (reference sequence). The CDR3 consists of 11 residues. Partial CDR3 DNA: TGCAGTGCTAGACAGGGGAAGACG. Its protein product is CSARQGKT. The CDR3 in full is CSARQGKTQYF.

For this clone: Read sequence stops 3 residues before the CDR3 end, and the germline J gene provides the missing end. The chain has TRBV6-4 and TRBJ1-5, with 8 bases identical to TRBD1. The CDR3 runs to 15 residues. V lost 3 bases and J lost 3; bases outside the gene matches: 4. Germline V CDR1 and CDR2: MRHNA, SNTAGT. The CDR3 bases that were read are TGTGCCAGCAGTGAGCGGACAGGGAACAATCAGCCC. Translation gives CASSERTGNNQP. The full CDR3 sequence reads CASSERTGNNQPQHF.

In the case of this clone: The sequenced fragment ends 3 residues before the CDR3 boundary, so the rest is inferred from the germline J gene. The V gene is TRBV7-2, the J gene TRBJ1-5, with D perhaps TRBD1 (5 bases). This CDR3 comprises 15 residues. Per germline, CDR1 SGHTA and CDR2 FQGNSA. Incomplete CDR3 DNA: TGTGCCAGCAGCTTAGTGGGGGTTCGGGGGGATCCC. Amino acids: CASSLVGVRGDP. The full CDR3 reads CASSLVGVRGDPQHF.

A note on this clone: Sequencing ends 3 residues short of the CDR3 end; the germline J gene provides the rest. This chain connects TRBV5-1 to TRBJ1-1, with a weak D call TRBD1 (5 bases). The germline gives CDR1 SGHRS, CDR2 YFSETQ. V lost 0 bases and J lost 4, with 19 bases in between. The CDR3 runs to 17 residues. The CDR3 here is CASSLGPAGPDGTEAFF. The sequenced CDR3 bases are TGCGCCAGCAGCTTGGGCCCCGCAGGGCCGGATGGCACTGAA.

About this clone: The sequence runs out 3 residues before the end of the CDR3; the remainder is reconstructed from the germline J gene. This rearrangement joins TRBV2 to TRBJ1-4; 10 nucleotides agree with TRBD1. Germline V gene data show CDR1 as SNHLY and CDR2 as FYNNEI. This CDR3 has 16 amino acids. The CDR3 bases that were read are TGTGCCAGCAGTACCCAGACAGGGGGCGTAGGTTCACCA. Its protein product is CASSTQTGGVGSP. The full-length CDR3 reads as CASSTQTGGVGSPLFF.

The CDR3 sequence: CASSAAGGTKVTGELFF. The sequenced CDR3 bases are TGTGCCAGCAGCGCCGCGGGCGGGACAAAAGTTACCGGGGAG. The chain recombines TRBV7-6 with TRBJ2-2, with D perhaps being TRBD1 or TRBD2 (6 bases each). The CDR3 end lies 3 residues beyond the end of the read and is filled in from the germline J gene. The V gene's germline CDR1 is SGHVS and CDR2 FNYEAQ. This CDR3 has 17 amino acids. V was trimmed by 5 bases and J by 5 bases, leaving 21 bases between them. Complete variable domain (other parts from reference TRBV7-6 and TRBJ2-2): GAGVSQSPRYKVTKRGQDVALRCDPISGHVSLYWYRQALGQGPEFLTYFNYEAQQDKSGLPNDRFSAERPEGSISTLTIQRTEQRDSAMYRCASSAAGGTKVTGELFFGEGSRLTVL.

Comments on this clone: The DNA ends 3 residues before the CDR3 does, and the rest of the CDR3 is filled in from the germline J gene. J is TRBJ2-7 and V is TRBV28; the match to TRBD1 covers 8 bases. V shed 5 bases, J shed 4 bases, and the junction held 7 bases outside the gene matches. The CDR3 covers 14 residues. Looked up from germline, CDR1 is MDHEN and CDR2 is SYDVKM. The DNA read from the CDR3 is TGTGCCAGCAGTCCTCCAGGGACAGGTTACGAG. Translation: CASSPPGTGYE. The CDR3 in its entirety is CASSPPGTGYEQYF.

With regard to this clone: The read ends 3 residues early relative to the CDR3; the germline J gene fills the gap. This sequence joins TRBV20-1 and TRBJ1-1, with D uncertain. This CDR3 spans 13 amino acids. V lost 0 bases and J 1 base, leaving 6 bases between the germline ends. From germline, CDR1 is DFQATT and CDR2 SNEGSKA (reference sequence). The CDR3 DNA, read in part, is TGCAGTGCTAGAGAGGCGGGGAACACTGAA. Residues: CSAREAGNTE. The CDR3 reads in full as CSAREAGNTEAFF.

A word on this clone: Sequencing ends 3 residues short of the CDR3 end; the germline J gene provides the rest. The chain uses TRBV6-4 and TRBJ2-3; D possibly corresponds to TRBD2 (6 bases). The CDR3 is 15 residues long. Trimming took 5 bases from V and 4 from J, leaving 16 bases between them. Germline V gene sequence: CDR1 MRHNA, CDR2 SNTAGT. CDR3 bases read: TGTGCCAGCAGTTCTCGACTAGTACTGGCAGATACG. Translated, it gives CASSSRLVLADT. The whole CDR3 protein is CASSSRLVLADTQYF.